A selection of T cell receptor beta chains follows, all from one sample in a study of blood T cell repertoires in COVID-19. Sequenced by immunoSEQ multiplex PCR; TCRdb stores in-frame clones only, minus some. The table has some 100,000 clones, about 89% seen once. The sample consisted of peripheral blood. These receptors originate from a man aged 50-60 years with acute or convalescent COVID-19. CDR3s include the opening cysteine and the closing phenylalanine or tryptophan. A D gene is named only where the DNA matches it firmly. The size entry is marked missing in some rows and otherwise reads once, few, many or a size class.

TRBJ1-1 | 14 | TRBV30 | . | once | TGTGCCTGGATGAATGGAGGGGATGACACTGAAGCTTTCTTT | CAWMNGGDDTEAFF
TRBJ1-1 | 15 | TRBV28 | . | . | TGTGCCAGCAGTTTATCAGGGGCCCTATTCACTGAAGCTTTCTTT | CASSLSGALFTEAFF
TRBJ1-2 | 15 | TRBV5-1 | . | . | TGCGCCAGCAGCTTGGGCAGGGTGGGTCTGGATGGCTACACCTTC | CASSLGRVGLDGYTF
TRBJ2-7 | 15 | TRBV6-5 | . | once | TGTGCCAGCAGGGGGGATCAACAGGGCTCCTACGAGCAGTACTTC | CASRGDQQGSYEQYF
TRBJ2-2 | 13 | TRBV19 | . | . | TGTGCCACTCCATCCGGGACAACCGGGGAGCTGTTTTTT | CATPSGTTGELFF
TRBJ2-2 | 17 | TRBV19 | . | once | TGTGCCAGTAGTATCCGCGGACTGTTAGCTAACACCGGGGAGCTGTTTTTT | CASSIRGLLANTGELFF
TRBJ1-2 | 14 | TRBV7-9 | . | few | TGTGCCAGCAGCTCGGACATCCGAACTAAGGGCTACACCTTC | CASSSDIRTKGYTF
TRBJ2-1 | 19 | TRBV5-1 | TRBD2 | . | TGCGCCAGCAGCGGTGCCGGGACTAGCGGGAGATACTCCTACAATGAGCAGTTCTTC | CASSGAGTSGRYSYNEQFF
TRBJ2-5 | 15 | TRBV2 | TRBD1 | . | TGTGCCAGCACCCATGACAGGGGGTTGGGGGAGACCCAGTACTTC | CASTHDRGLGETQYF
TRBJ1-6 | 14 | TRBV27 | TRBD1 | once | TGTGCCAGCAGGACCCAGGGGGCGGGATCACCCCTCCACTTT | CASRTQGAGSPLHF
TRBJ2-3 | 15 | TRBV7-9 | TRBD2 | . | TGTGCCAGCAGCCCACGACTAGCGGACACAGATACGCAGTATTTT | CASSPRLADTDTQYF
TRBJ2-7 | 14 | TRBV7-7 | TRBD1 | . | TGTGCTAGCAGCCCAATTGACAGGGGATACGAGCAGTACTTC | CASSPIDRGYEQYF
TRBJ2-3 | 13 | TRBV5-3 | . | . | TGTGCCAGAAGCCCCAGGGGTCCAGATACGCAGTATTTT | CARSPRGPDTQYF
TRBJ2-1 | 15 | TRBV10-2 | TRBD1 | . | TGCGCCAGCAGTGAGACCGGGACAGCGTACAATGAGCAGTTCTTC | CASSETGTAYNEQFF
TRBJ1-2 | 14 | TRBV6-5 | . | . | TGTGCCAGCAGTTACTCTCGAGGGTGGCGTGGCTACACCTTC | CASSYSRGWRGYTF
TRBJ2-5 | 16 | TRBV24-1 | . | . | TGTGCCACCAGTGATGCGTTCGCTCCTTCCCAAGAGACCCAGTACTTC | CATSDAFAPSQETQYF
TRBJ1-2 | 15 | TRBV10-1 | TRBD1 | . | TGCGCCAGCAGTGAGATGCAGGGGGAAACTCGAGGCTACACCTTC | CASSEMQGETRGYTF
TRBJ1-5 | 16 | TRBV5-1 | TRBD1 | . | TGCGCCAGCAGTTTCCAACCGGGACAGGGTAATCAGCCCCAGCATTTT | CASSFQPGQGNQPQHF
TRBJ1-1 | 17 | TRBV2 | TRBD1 | . | TGTGCCAGCAGTGAATGGGGACAGGGGCCTGCTAGGAGGGAAGCTTTCTTT | CASSEWGQGPARREAFF
TRBJ2-5 | 15 | TRBV29-1 | TRBD1 | . | TGCAGCGTTGCCATTCCCGGGACAGGGAAAGAGACCCAGTACTTC | CSVAIPGTGKETQYF
TRBJ2-7 | 15 | TRBV6-6 | TRBD2 | . | TGTGCCAGCAGTTCCTGGACTAGCGGGAGCTACGAGCAGTACTTC | CASSSWTSGSYEQYF
TRBJ2-6 | 15 | TRBV2 | . | . | TGTGCCAGTCGGGACAGCGGGTCCGGGGCCAACGTCCTGACTTTC | CASRDSGSGANVLTF
TRBJ1-2 | 15 | TRBV3-1/TRBV3-2 | . | . | TGTGCCAGCAGCCTCCAAACAGGGCGTGGATATGGCTACACCTTC | CASSLQTGRGYGYTF
TRBJ2-5 | 16 | TRBV7-8 | TRBD2 | . | TGTGCCAGCAGCCCCAGGACGGGAGGGAGGGTGGAGACCCAGTACTTC | CASSPRTGGRVETQYF
TRBJ1-2 | 13 | TRBV6-1 | . | . | TGTGCCAGCAGTGAAGAAGGGGTTCTTGGCTACACCTTC | CASSEEGVLGYTF
TRBJ2-1 | 15 | TRBV11-3 | . | . | TGTGCCAGCAGCTTCAGCGGAGGAACCTACAATGAGCAGTTCTTC | CASSFSGGTYNEQFF
TRBJ2-7 | 14 | TRBV6-5 | TRBD1 | . | TGTGCCAGCGGGACGGGACAGATTGTTTCCGAGCAGTACTTC | CASGTGQIVSEQYF
TRBJ1-1 | 14 | TRBV19 | TRBD1 | . | TGTGCCAGTAGTCGGACAGGTGTGAACACTGAAGCTTTCTTT | CASSRTGVNTEAFF
TRBJ1-5 | 14 | TRBV6-2/TRBV6-3 | TRBD1 | . | TGTGCCAGCAGTTACTTGCAGGGGGCAGTGCCCCAGCATTTT | CASSYLQGAVPQHF
TRBJ2-7 | 14 | TRBV10-1 | . | . | TGCGCCAGCAGTGAAGAGGGTTATGGCGACGAGCAGTACTTC | CASSEEGYGDEQYF
TRBJ1-1 | 14 | TRBV5-4 | . | . | TGTGCCAGCAGCCTCCCGGTGAGTAACACTGAAGCTTTCTTT | CASSLPVSNTEAFF
TRBJ2-1 | 14 | TRBV11-3 | . | . | TGTGCCAGCAGCTTAGGACAGAACTACAATGAGCAGTTCTTC | CASSLGQNYNEQFF
TRBJ2-7 | 12 | TRBV29-1 | . | . | TGCAGCGTTGAAGGACAGTCTTACGAGCAGTACTTC | CSVEGQSYEQYF
TRBJ1-4 | 14 | TRBV10-3 | . | . | TGTGCCATCAGTGAAGGTCAGGGAAATGAAAAACTGTTTTTT | CAISEGQGNEKLFF
TRBJ2-1 | 16 | TRBV5-1 | . | . | TGCGCCAGCAGCGCATGGGGGCCTAGATCGGACAATGAGCAGTTCTTC | CASSAWGPRSDNEQFF
TRBJ1-2 | 15 | TRBV3-1/TRBV3-2 | . | . | TGTGCCAGCGGCCAGGGTCAAGGGGGAGTGAGTGGCTACACCTTC | CASGQGQGGVSGYTF